Below are 5 T cell receptor beta chains sequenced from a single sample in a study of T-cell reconstitution after alpha-beta-depleted transplantation in children. For TCRbeta, the library was prepared with unique molecular identifiers. MiXCR was run by TCRdb on the PCR reads, yielding one entry per CDR3 protein. The repertoire holds some 840,000 distinct CDR3 sequences, around 17% seen once, with under 6% in the top ten. The source was PBMCs, mostly from graft donor cells, collected 360 days after TCRalphabeta/CD19-depleted stem cell transplant. The receptors derive from a male patient younger than 18 who had a stem cell transplant for acute lymphoblastic leukemia, so the T cells may come from the graft donor.

The rearrangement joins TRBV18 to TRBJ1-1; 8 bases fit TRBD1. V trimming: 3 bases; J trimming: 2 bases; junction bases outside the gene matches: 8. The CDR3 contains 16 residues. Germline V CDR1 and CDR2: KGHSH, LQKENI. The CDR3 loop is CASSPGDRRVNTEAFF. The CDR3 coding sequence is TGTGCCAGCTCACCCGGGGACAGGAGGGTTAACACTGAAGCTTTCTTT.

Comment on this clonotype: A clone one base away is much larger, so this may be a read error. The CDR3 coding sequence is TGTGCCAGCAGTTTCGGGGGACTAGCGGGAGTCAATGAGCAGTTCTTC. This translates into CASSFGGLAGVNEQFF. V usage is TRBV12-3 or TRBV12-4 and J usage is TRBJ2-1; 14 bases fit TRBD2. CDR3 size: 16 residues. The V and J ends lost 3 bases and 6 bases, in that order; junction bases with no gene match: 4.

In this sample, this clonotype turned up a few times. V is TRBV6-5 and J is TRBJ2-1; D possibly corresponds to TRBD2 (5 bases). The CDR3 extends over 14 amino acids. Germline CDR1 is MNHEY and CDR2 is SVGAGI. Trimming left V 0 bases short and J 3 bases short, with 6 bases between. The CDR3 spells CASSYSDYYNEQFF. The DNA for the CDR3 is TGTGCCAGCAGTTACTCAGACTACTACAATGAGCAGTTCTTC.

This clonotype was recorded many times. The rearrangement joins TRBV7-2 to TRBJ2-3; no reliable D call. V lost 5 bases, J lost 6 bases, and 9 bases lay in between. Germline CDR1 and CDR2: SGHTA and FQGNSA. The CDR3 contains 12 residues. CDR3 sequence: CASSEYGDTQYF. The CDR3, as DNA: TGTGCCAGCAGCGAATATGGGGATACGCAGTATTTT.

The chain is built from TRBV11-2 and TRBJ1-2; D remains unclear. Germline-derived CDR1 and CDR2 are SGHAT and FQNNGV. This CDR3 has 15 residues. The V end was cut by 4 bases, the J end by 8 bases, with 20 bases between. CDR3 amino acids: CASSSPLHGVLGYTF. CDR3 in DNA: TGTGCCAGCAGCTCCCCCTTGCACGGGGTATTGGGCTACACCTTC. The entire variable domain, with the rest obtained from reference TRBV11-2 and TRBJ1-2, is as follows: EAGVAQSPRYKIIEKRQSVAFWCNPISGHATLYWYQQILGQGPKLLIQFQNNGVVDDSQLPKDRFSAERLKGVDSTLKIQPAKLEDSAVYLCASSSPLHGVLGYTFGSGTRLTVV.